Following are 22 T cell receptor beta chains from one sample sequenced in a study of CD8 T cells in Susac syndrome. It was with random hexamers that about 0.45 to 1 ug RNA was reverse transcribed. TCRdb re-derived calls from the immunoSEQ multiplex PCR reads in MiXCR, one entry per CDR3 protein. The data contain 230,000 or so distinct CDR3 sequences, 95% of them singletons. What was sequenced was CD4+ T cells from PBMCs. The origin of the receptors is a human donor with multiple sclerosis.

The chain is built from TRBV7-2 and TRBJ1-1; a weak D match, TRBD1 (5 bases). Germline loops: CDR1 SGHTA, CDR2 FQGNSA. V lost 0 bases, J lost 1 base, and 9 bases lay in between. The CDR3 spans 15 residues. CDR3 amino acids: CASSLAHRQNTEAFF. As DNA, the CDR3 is TGTGCCAGCAGCTTAGCACACAGGCAGAACACTGAAGCTTTCTTT.

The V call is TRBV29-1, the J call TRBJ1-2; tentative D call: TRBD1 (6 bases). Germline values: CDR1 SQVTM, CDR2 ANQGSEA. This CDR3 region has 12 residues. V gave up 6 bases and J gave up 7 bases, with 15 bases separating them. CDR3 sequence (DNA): TGCAGCGTAGCAGGGGCGAAGGGTGGCTACACCTTC. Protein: CSVAGAKGGYTF.

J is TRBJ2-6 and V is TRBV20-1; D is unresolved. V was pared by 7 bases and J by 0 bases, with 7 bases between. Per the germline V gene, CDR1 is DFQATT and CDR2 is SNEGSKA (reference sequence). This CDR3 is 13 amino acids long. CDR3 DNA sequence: TGCAGTGGCAGATCCTCTGGGGCCAACGTCCTGACTTTC. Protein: CSGRSSGANVLTF.

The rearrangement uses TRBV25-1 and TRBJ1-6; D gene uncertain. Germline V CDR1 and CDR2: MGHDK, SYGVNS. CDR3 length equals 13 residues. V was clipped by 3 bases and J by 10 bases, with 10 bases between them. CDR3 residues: CASSESGGSPLHF. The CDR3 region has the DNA TGTGCCAGCAGTGAGTCGGGCGGATCACCCCTCCACTTT.

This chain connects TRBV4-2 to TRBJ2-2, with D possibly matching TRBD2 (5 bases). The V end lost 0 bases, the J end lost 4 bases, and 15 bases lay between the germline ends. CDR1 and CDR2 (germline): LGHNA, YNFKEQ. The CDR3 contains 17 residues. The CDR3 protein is CASSQDRGIRSTGELFF. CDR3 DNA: TGTGCCAGCAGCCAAGATCGAGGGATTAGAAGCACCGGGGAGCTGTTTTTT.

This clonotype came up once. CDR3 nucleotides: TGTGCCAGCAGCATTGTTGGGTGGGGGGAGCAGTTCTTC. Translation: CASSIVGWGEQFF. This chain joins TRBV2 and TRBJ2-1; either TRBD1 or TRBD2 may fit D (5 bases each). Germline loops: CDR1 SNHLY, CDR2 FYNNEI. With 6 bases removed from V and 10 bases from J, the gap between germline ends came to 16 bases. The length of the CDR3 is 13 residues.

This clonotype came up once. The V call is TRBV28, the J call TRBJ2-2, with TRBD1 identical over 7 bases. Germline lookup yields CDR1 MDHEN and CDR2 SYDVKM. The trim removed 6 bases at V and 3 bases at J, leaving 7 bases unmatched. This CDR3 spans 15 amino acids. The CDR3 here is CASRVGGRDTGELFF. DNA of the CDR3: TGTGCCAGCAGAGTAGGGGGCCGGGACACCGGGGAGCTGTTTTTT.

CDR3 sequence reads: CASSPRPGTYNEQFF. Here the CDR3 DNA reads TGTGCCAGCAGTCCCCGACCGGGAACTTACAATGAGCAGTTCTTC. V and J are TRBV27 and TRBJ2-1; tentatively, D is TRBD2 (5 bases). V dropped 5 bases and J dropped 4 bases, with 15 bases sitting between them. Germline V CDR1 and CDR2: MNHEY, SMNVEV (reference sequence). The CDR3 runs to 15 residues.

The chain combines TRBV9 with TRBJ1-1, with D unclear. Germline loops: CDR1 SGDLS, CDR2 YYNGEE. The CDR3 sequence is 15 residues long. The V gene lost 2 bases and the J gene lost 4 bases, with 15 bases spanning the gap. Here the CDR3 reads CASSVFPGYGTEAFF. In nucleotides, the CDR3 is TGTGCCAGCAGCGTCTTCCCAGGCTACGGCACTGAAGCTTTCTTT.

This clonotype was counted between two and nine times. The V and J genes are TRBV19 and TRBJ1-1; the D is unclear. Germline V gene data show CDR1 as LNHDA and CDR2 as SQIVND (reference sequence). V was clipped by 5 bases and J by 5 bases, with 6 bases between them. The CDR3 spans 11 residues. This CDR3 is CASSANTEAFF. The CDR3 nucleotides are TGTGCCAGTAGTGCGAATACTGAAGCTTTCTTT.

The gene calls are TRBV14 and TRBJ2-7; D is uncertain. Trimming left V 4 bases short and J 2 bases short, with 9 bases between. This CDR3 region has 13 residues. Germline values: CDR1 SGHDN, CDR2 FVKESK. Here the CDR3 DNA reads TGTGCCAGCAGCCTGGGTAACCCCTACGAGCAGTACTTC. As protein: CASSLGNPYEQYF.

The CDR3 region is CSVATGTGVLGEQYF. DNA for the CDR3: TGCAGCGTGGCCACCGGGACAGGGGTCCTCGGTGAGCAGTACTTC. The V call is TRBV29-1, the J call TRBJ2-7; TRBD1 agrees at 10 bases. The V segment lost 6 bases and the J segment 7 bases; nucleotides outside the gene matches: 15. The CDR3 totals 15 residues. In germline, CDR1 is SQVTM, CDR2 ANQGSEA.

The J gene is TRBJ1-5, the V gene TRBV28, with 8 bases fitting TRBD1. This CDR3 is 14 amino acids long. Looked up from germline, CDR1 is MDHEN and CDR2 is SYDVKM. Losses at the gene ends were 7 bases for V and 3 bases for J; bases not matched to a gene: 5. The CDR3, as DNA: TGTGCCAGCAAGGACAGGGCCTCCAATCAGCCCCAGCATTTT. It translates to CASKDRASNQPQHF.

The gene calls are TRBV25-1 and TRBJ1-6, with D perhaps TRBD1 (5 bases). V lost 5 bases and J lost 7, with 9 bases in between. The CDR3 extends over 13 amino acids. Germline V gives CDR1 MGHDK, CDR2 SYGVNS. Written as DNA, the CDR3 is TGTGCCAGCAGTCCCCGACAGAATTCACCCCTCCACTTT. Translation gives CASSPRQNSPLHF.

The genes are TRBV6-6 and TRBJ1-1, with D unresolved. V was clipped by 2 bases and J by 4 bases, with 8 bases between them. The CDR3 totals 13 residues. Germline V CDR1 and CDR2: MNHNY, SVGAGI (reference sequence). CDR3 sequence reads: CASSYEVATEAFF. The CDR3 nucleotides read TGTGCCAGCAGTTACGAGGTGGCCACTGAAGCTTTCTTT.

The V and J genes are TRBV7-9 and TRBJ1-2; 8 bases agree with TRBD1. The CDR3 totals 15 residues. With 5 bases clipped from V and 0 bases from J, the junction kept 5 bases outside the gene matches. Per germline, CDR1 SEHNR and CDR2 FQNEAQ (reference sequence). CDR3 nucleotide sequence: TGTGCCAGCAGCACGGACAGGGACTCTAACTATGGCTACACCTTC. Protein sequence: CASSTDRDSNYGYTF. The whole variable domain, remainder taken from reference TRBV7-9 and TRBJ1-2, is DTGVSQNPRHKITKRGQNVTFRCDPISEHNRLYWYRQTLGQGPEFLTYFQNEAQLEKSRLLSDRFSAERPKGSFSTLEIQRTEQGDSAMYLCASSTDRDSNYGYTFGSGTRLTVV.

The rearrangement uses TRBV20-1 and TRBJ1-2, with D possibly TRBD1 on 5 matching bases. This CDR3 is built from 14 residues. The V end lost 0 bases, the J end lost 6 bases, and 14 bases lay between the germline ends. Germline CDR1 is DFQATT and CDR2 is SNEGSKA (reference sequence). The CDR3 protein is CSARDPGRIDGYTF. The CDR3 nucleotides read TGCAGTGCTAGAGATCCGGGGCGCATTGATGGCTACACCTTC.

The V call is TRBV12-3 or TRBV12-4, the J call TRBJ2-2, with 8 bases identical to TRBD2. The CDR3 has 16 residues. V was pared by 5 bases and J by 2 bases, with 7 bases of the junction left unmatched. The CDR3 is CASSEFAGGNTGELFF. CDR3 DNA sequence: TGTGCCAGCAGTGAATTTGCGGGAGGAAACACCGGGGAGCTGTTTTTT.

The CDR3 DNA reads as TGTGCCAGCAGGAGGGTCGGGGGGCAAGTGCAGTACTTC. Amino acid sequence: CASRRVGGQVQYF. The rearrangement links TRBV28 to TRBJ2-7; tentatively, D is TRBD2 (7 bases). Germline values: CDR1 MDHEN, CDR2 SYDVKM. There are 13 residues in the CDR3. Trimming shortened V by 6 bases and J by 9 bases, and 18 bases separated the two germline ends.

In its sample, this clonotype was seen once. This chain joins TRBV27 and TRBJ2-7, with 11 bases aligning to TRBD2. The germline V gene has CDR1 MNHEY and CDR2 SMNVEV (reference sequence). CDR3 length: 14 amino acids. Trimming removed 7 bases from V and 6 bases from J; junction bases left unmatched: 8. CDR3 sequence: CASTSSGRAREQYF. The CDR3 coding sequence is TGTGCCAGCACAAGTAGCGGGAGGGCCCGCGAGCAGTACTTC.

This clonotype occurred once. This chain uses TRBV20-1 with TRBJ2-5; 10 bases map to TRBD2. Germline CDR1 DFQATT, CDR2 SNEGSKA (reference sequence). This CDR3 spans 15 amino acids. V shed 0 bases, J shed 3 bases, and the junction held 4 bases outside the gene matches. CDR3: CSARDRLAGEETQYF. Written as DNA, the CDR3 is TGCAGTGCTAGAGATCGCCTAGCGGGAGAAGAGACCCAGTACTTC.

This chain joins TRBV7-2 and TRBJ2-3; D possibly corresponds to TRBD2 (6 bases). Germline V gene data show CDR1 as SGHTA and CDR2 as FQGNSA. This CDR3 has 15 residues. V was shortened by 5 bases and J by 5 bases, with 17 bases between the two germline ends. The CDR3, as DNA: TGTGCCAGCAGCCTCGTAGCGGCCGGACAAGATACGCAGTATTTT. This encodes CASSLVAAGQDTQYF.